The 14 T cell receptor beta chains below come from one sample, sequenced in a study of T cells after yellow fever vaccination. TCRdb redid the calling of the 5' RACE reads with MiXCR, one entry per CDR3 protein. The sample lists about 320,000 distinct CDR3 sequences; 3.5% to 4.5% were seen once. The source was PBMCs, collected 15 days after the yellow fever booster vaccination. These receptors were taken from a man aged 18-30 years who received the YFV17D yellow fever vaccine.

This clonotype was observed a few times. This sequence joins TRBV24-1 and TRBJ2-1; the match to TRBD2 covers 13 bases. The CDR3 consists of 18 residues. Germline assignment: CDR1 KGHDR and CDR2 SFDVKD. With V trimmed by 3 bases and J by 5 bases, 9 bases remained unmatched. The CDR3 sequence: CATSDGLTSGGWDNEQFF. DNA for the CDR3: TGTGCCACCAGTGATGGCCTGACTAGCGGGGGGTGGGACAATGAGCAGTTCTTC.

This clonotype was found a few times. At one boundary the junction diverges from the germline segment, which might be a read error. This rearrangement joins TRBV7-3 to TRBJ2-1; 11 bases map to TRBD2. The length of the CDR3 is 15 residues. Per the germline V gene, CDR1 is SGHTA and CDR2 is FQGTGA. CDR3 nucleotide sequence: TGTGCCAGCAGCGTAACTAGCGGGGGATCAAATGAGCAGTTCTTC. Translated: CASSVTSGGSNEQFF. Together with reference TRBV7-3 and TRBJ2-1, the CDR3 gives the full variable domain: GAGVSQTPSNKVTEKGKYVELRCDPISGHTALYWYRQSLGQGPEFLIYFQGTGAADDSGLPNDRFFAVRPEGSVSTLKIQRTERGDSAVYLCASSVTSGGSNEQFFGPGTRLTVL.

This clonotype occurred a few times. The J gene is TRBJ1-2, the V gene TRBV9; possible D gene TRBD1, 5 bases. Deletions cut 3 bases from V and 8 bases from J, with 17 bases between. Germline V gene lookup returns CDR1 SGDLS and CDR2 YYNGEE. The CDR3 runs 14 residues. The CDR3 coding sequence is TGTGCCAGCAGCGCCCAGGACATAGGAGTCGGCTACACCTTC. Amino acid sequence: CASSAQDIGVGYTF.

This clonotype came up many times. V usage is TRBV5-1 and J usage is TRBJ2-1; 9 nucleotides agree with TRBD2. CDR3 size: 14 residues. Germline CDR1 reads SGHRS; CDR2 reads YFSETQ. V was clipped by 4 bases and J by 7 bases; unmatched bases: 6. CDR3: CASSPGTSLNEQFF. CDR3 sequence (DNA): TGCGCCAGCAGCCCCGGGACTAGCCTAAATGAGCAGTTCTTC.

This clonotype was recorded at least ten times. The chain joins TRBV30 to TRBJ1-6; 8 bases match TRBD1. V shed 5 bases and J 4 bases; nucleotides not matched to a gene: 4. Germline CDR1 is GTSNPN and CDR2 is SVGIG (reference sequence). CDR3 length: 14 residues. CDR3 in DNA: TGTGCCTGGGGAGGGGACAGGTATAATTCACCCCTCCACTTT. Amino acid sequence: CAWGGDRYNSPLHF.

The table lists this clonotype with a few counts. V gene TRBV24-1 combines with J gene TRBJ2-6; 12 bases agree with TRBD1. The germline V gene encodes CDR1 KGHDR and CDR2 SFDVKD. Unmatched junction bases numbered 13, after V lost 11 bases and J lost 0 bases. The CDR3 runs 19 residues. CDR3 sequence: CAISPGQGASYSGANVLTF. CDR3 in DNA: TGTGCCATCTCGCCGGGACAGGGGGCTTCATACTCTGGGGCCAACGTCCTGACTTTC.

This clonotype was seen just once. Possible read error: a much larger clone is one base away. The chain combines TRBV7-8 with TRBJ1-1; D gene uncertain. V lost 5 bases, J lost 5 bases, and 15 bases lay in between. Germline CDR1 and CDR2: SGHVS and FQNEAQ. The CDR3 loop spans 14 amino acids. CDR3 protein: CASSPGWLMTEAFF. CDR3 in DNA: TGTGCCAGCAGCCCCGGGTGGTTGATGACTGAAGCTTTCTTT.

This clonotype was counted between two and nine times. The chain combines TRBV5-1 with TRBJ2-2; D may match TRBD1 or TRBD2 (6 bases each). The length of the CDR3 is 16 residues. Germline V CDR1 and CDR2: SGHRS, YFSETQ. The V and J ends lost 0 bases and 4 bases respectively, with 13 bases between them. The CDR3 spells CASSLAAGQPTGELFF. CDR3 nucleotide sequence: TGCGCCAGCAGCTTGGCCGCGGGACAACCCACCGGGGAGCTGTTTTTT.

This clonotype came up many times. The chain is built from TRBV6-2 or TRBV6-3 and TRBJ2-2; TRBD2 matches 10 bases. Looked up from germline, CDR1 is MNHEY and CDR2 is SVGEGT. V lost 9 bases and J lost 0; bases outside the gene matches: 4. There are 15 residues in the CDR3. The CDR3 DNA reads TGTGCCAGTGACCTAGCGGGGGCGAACACCGGGGAGCTGTTTTTT. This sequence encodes CASDLAGANTGELFF.

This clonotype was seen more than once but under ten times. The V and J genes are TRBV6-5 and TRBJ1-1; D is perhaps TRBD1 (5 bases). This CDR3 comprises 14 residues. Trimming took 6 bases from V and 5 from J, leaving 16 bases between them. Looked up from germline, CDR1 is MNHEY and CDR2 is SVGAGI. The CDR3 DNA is TGTGCCAGCAGCGTCAGGGAGGGAGGGACTGAAGCTTTCTTT. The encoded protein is CASSVREGGTEAFF.

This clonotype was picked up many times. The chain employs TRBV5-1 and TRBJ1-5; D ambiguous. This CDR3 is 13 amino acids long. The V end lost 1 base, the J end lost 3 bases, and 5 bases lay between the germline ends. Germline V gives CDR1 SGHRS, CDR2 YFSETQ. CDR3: CASSLSYNQPQHF. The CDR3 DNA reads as TGCGCCAGCAGCTTGAGCTACAATCAGCCCCAGCATTTT.

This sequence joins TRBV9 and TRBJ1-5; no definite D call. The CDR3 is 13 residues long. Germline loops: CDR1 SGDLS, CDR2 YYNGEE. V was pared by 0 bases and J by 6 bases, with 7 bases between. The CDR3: CASSVGVTQPQHF. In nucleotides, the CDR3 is TGTGCCAGCAGCGTAGGGGTTACTCAGCCCCAGCATTTT.

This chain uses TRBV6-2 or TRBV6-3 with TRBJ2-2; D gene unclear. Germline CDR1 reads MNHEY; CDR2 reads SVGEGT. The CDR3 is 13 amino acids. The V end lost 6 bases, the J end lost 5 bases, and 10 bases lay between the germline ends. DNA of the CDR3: TGTGCCAGCAGAAACGGGTTAACCGGGGAGCTGTTTTTT. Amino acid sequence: CASRNGLTGELFF.

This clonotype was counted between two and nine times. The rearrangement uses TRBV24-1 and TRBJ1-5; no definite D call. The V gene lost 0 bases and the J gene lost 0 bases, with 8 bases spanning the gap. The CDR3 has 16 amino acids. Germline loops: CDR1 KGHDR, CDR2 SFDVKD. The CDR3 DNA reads TGTGCCACCAGTGATTTGTTACCGGATAGCAATCAGCCCCAGCATTTT. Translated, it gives CATSDLLPDSNQPQHF.